This TCR beta chain was obtained from a study of cytomegalovirus exposure and HLA in healthy donors. Findings of the study overall: High specificity and sensitivity for cytomegalovirus status were reported for the classifier. Near-uniform donor sequencing depth was presumed by presence/absence analyses. When analyzed later, a missense DCLRE1C variant was found to be linked to TCR beta V- and J-gene trimming.

13 Jbeta primers and 60 Vbeta primers were used for the PCR. Assay used: immunoSEQ multiplex PCR; TCRdb lists only in-frame clones, some missing. The sample has some 96,000 clones; 60% to 80% are singletons. Concerning this clone: Its target is not known.

CDR1 and CDR2 from the germline V gene are SGHAT and FQNNGV. The CDR3 contains 14 residues. Losses at the gene ends were 5 bases for V and 5 bases for J; bases not matched to a gene: 9. This receptor was obtained from a woman aged 60 to 75 in good health and CMV-seropositive. Sequencing input: PBMCs. This chain uses TRBV11-2 with TRBJ2-7; 7 bases map to TRBD1. The CDR3 sequence: CASSITGVADEQYF. The DNA for the CDR3 is TGTGCCAGCAGCATAACAGGGGTTGCCGACGAGCAGTACTTC.